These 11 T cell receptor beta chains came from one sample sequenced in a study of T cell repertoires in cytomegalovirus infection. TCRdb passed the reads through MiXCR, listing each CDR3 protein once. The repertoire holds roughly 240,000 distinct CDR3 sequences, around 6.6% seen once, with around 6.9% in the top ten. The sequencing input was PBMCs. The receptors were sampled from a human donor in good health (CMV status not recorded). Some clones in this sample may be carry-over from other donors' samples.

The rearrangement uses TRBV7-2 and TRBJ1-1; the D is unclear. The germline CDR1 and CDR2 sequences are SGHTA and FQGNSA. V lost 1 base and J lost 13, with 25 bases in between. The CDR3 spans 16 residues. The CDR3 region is CASSLEPEAMNGEVFF. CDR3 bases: TGTGCCAGCAGCTTAGAACCGGAGGCGATGAACGGGGAGGTTTTCTTT.

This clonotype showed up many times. Written as DNA, the CDR3 is TGTGCCAGCGGCTCGGGACTCGCAGAGCAGTTCTTC. Translating gives CASGSGLAEQFF. This chain connects TRBV2 to TRBJ2-1, with D maybe TRBD2 (6 bases). Trimming cost V 8 bases and J 10 bases, with 15 bases left between them. The CDR3 is 12 amino acids. Germline-derived CDR1 and CDR2 are SNHLY and FYNNEI.

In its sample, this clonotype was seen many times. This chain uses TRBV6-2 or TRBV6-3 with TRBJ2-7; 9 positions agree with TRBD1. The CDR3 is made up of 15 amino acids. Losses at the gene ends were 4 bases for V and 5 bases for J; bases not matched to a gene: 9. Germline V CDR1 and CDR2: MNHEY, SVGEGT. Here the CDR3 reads CASSSDRGYANEQYF. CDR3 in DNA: TGTGCCAGCAGTTCAGACAGGGGGTATGCCAACGAGCAGTACTTC.

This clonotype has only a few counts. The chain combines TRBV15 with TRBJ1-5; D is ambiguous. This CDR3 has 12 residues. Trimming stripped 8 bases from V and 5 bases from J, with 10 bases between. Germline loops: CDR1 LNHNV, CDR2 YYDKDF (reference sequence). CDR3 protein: CATGSGDQPQHF. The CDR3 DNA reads TGTGCCACCGGGAGCGGGGATCAGCCCCAGCATTTT.

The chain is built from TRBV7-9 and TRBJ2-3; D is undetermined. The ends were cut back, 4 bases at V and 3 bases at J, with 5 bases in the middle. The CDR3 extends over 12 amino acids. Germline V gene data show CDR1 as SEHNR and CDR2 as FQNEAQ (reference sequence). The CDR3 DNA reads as TGTGCCAGCAGCTGGGGAACAGATACGCAGTATTTT. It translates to CASSWGTDTQYF. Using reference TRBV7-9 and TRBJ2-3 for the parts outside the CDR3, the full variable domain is DTGVSQNPRHKITKRGQNVTFRCDPISEHNRLYWYRQTLGQGPEFLTYFQNEAQLEKSRLLSDRFSAERPKGSFSTLEIQRTEQGDSAMYLCASSWGTDTQYFGPGTRLTVL.

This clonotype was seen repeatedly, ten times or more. CDR3 sequence: CASSYNPTGPWGYTF. Here the CDR3 DNA reads TGTGCCAGCAGTTATAATCCGACAGGGCCCTGGGGCTACACCTTC. The genes are TRBV6-2 or TRBV6-3 and TRBJ1-2, with TRBD1 matching over 7 bases. The CDR3 is 15 residues long. The trim removed 3 bases at V and 8 bases at J, leaving 12 bases unmatched. Germline CDR1 and CDR2: MNHEY and SVGEGT.

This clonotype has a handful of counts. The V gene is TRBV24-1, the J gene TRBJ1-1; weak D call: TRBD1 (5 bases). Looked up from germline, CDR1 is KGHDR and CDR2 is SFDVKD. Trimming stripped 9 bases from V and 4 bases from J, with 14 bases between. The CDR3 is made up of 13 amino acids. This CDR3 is CATEGRDGTEAFF. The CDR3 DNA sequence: TGTGCCACCGAAGGCAGGGACGGCACTGAAGCTTTCTTT.

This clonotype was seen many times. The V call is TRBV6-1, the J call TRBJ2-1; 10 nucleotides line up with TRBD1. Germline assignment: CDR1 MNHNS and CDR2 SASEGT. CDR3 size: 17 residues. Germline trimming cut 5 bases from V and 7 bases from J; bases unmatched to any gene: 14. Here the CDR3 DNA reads TGTGCCAGCAGTCCGGGACAGGGGTGGCCGTACAATAATGAGCAGTTCTTC. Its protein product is CASSPGQGWPYNNEQFF.

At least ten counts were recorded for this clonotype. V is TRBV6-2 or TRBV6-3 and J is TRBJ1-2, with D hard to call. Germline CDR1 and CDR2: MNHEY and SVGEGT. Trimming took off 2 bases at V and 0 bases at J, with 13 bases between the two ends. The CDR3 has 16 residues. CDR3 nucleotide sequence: TGTGCCAGCAGTTACCCCATCGCGAATCCTAACTATGGCTACACCTTC. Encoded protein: CASSYPIANPNYGYTF.

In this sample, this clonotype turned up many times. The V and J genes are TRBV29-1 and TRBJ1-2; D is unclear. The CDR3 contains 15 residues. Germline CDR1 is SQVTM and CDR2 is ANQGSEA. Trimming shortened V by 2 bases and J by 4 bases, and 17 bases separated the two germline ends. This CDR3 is CSVELGSKNGYGYTF. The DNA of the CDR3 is TGCAGCGTTGAATTGGGAAGCAAGAACGGCTATGGCTACACCTTC. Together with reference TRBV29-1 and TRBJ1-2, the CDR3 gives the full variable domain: SAVISQKPSRDICQRGTSLTIQCQVDSQVTMMFWYRQQPGQSLTLIATANQGSEATYESGFVIDKFPISRPNLTFSTLTVSNMSPEDSSIYLCSVELGSKNGYGYTFGSGTRLTVV.

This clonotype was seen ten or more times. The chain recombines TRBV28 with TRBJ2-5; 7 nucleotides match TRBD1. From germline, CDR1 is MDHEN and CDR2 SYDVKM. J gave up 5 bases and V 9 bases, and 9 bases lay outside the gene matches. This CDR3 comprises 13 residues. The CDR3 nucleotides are TGTGCCAGTTCTAACAGGGGTCGCGAGACCCAGTACTTC. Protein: CASSNRGRETQYF.